Below are 25 T cell receptor beta chains sequenced from a single sample in a study of Graves' ophthalmopathy and Graves' hyperthyroidism. RNA transcripts were the template, and TCR beta CDR3 regions were amplified from them. The workflow started with a first-round RT-PCR run with HTBI primers and then moved on to a second-round multiplex PCR. TCRdb re-called the multiplex PCR reads with MiXCR, one entry per CDR3 protein. Found here are more than 1,000,000 distinct CDR3 sequences, roughly two fifths of them singletons; the top ten hold over 8.5%. Sequencing was carried out using peripheral blood or thyroid tissue (not recorded which). These receptors were taken from an adult man with Graves' hyperthyroidism.

The chain joins TRBV10-2 to TRBJ1-5; no clear D gene. V lost 2 bases and J 9 bases, leaving 11 bases between the germline ends. In germline, CDR1 is WSHSY, CDR2 SAAADI. The CDR3 has 13 amino acids. CDR3 sequence reads: CASSEPGGLPQHF. CDR3 in DNA: TGCGCCAGCAGTGAGCCGGGTGGGCTGCCCCAGCATTTT.

A remark on this clonotype: One junction end disagrees with the germline gene, perhaps due to a read error. This chain connects TRBV10-2 to TRBJ2-7; D may be TRBD1 or TRBD2 (6 bases each). Germline CDR1 reads WSHSY; CDR2 reads SAAADI. CDR3 length: 15 residues. The CDR3 DNA reads as TGTACCGTCAGTTCCGCAGATAGGGGGGCCTACGAGCAGTACTTC. Protein: CTVSSADRGAYEQYF.

The chain uses TRBV7-2 and TRBJ2-7; 10 bases fit TRBD2. The CDR3 loop spans 15 amino acids. The germline CDR1 and CDR2 sequences are SGHTA and FQGNSA. V gave up 5 bases and J gave up 2 bases; unmatched junction bases: 6. The CDR3 DNA reads as TGTGCCAGCAGCAGGGGGACTAGCGAGACCTACGAGCAGTACTTC. Encoded protein: CASSRGTSETYEQYF.

This clonotype has just one count. CDR3 sequence: CADSQGNSLFSNQPQHF. Written as DNA, the CDR3 is TGTGCCGATTCACAGGGGAACTCCCTTTTTAGCAATCAGCCCCAGCATTTT. V is TRBV19 and J is TRBJ1-5, with 7 bases aligning to TRBD1. Per germline, CDR1 LNHDA and CDR2 SQIVND (reference sequence). This CDR3 has 17 residues. V lost 11 bases to trimming and J lost 0 bases; unmatched junction nucleotides: 16. The whole variable domain, remainder taken from reference TRBV19 and TRBJ1-5, is DGGITQSPKYLFRKEGQNVTLSCEQNLNHDAMYWYRQDPGQGLRLIYYSQIVNDFQKGDIAEGYSVSREKKESFPLTVTSAQKNPTAFYLCADSQGNSLFSNQPQHFGDGTRLSIL.

This clonotype was picked up a small number of times. The chain has TRBV27 and TRBJ1-1, with D perhaps matching TRBD1 (6 bases). Germline CDR1 MNHEY, CDR2 SMNVEV (reference sequence). The CDR3 is 15 amino acids. The germline V and J ends were trimmed by 6 bases and 5 bases, with 19 bases remaining between them. CDR3 DNA sequence: TGTGCCAGCAGGGGGATCGTGGGGGCTGATACTGAAGCTTTCTTT. Protein product: CASRGIVGADTEAFF.

This clonotype was recorded at least ten times. The rearrangement uses TRBV29-1 and TRBJ1-5; 7 nucleotides agree with TRBD1. J gave up 2 bases and V 6 bases, and 7 bases lay outside the gene matches. The CDR3 has 14 residues. CDR1 SQVTM and CDR2 ANQGSEA come from the germline V gene. The CDR3 loop is CSVGDSHGNQPQHF. The CDR3 region has the DNA TGCAGCGTGGGGGACAGCCACGGCAATCAGCCCCAGCATTTT.

This clonotype has only one observation. A read error may explain this, as a much larger clone is one base away. As DNA, the CDR3 is TGTGCCAGCAGCCAGATTACAGGAAAAGGGACCCAGTACTTC. Protein: CASSQITGKGTQYF. The V call is TRBV7-9, the J call TRBJ2-5; D may be TRBD1 (5 bases). From germline, CDR1 is SEHNR and CDR2 FQNEAQ (reference sequence). This CDR3 is built from 14 residues. Trimming removed 5 bases from V and 7 bases from J, with 17 bases in between. Full variable domain (missing parts from reference TRBV7-9 and TRBJ2-5): DTGVSQNPRHKITKRGQNVTFRCDPISEHNRLYWYRQTLGQGPEFLTYFQNEAQLEKSRLLSDRFSAERPKGSFSTLEIQRTEQGDSAMYLCASSQITGKGTQYFGPGTRLLVL.

V gene TRBV12-3 or TRBV12-4 combines with J gene TRBJ1-5, with D maybe TRBD1 (5 bases). This CDR3 has 12 residues. Trimming stripped 5 bases from V and 14 bases from J, with 16 bases between. CDR3 in DNA: TGTGCCAGCAGTCCCCCCACAGGTTACGAGCATTTT. Its translation is CASSPPTGYEHF.

This chain joins TRBV6-5 and TRBJ2-5; 12 nucleotides line up with TRBD2. From germline, CDR1 is MNHEY and CDR2 SVGAGI. The CDR3 runs 16 residues. Unmatched junction bases numbered 1, after V lost 2 bases and J lost 0 bases. The CDR3 DNA sequence: TGTGCCAGCAGTTACACTAGCGGGGGGTACCAAGAGACCCAGTACTTC. It is translated as CASSYTSGGYQETQYF.

The chain employs TRBV25-1 and TRBJ2-2; 7 bases are a match to TRBD1. Germline CDR1 MGHDK, CDR2 SYGVNS. This CDR3 has 16 residues. The trim removed 3 bases at V and 7 bases at J, leaving 11 bases unmatched. This CDR3 is CASSDPGQALGGELFF. The CDR3 DNA follows: TGTGCCAGCAGTGACCCAGGACAGGCCCTTGGCGGGGAGCTGTTTTTT.

The chain uses TRBV6-5 and TRBJ2-5, with D uncertain. The germline V gene encodes CDR1 MNHEY and CDR2 SVGAGI. CDR3 length equals 14 residues. Trimming removed 5 bases at V and 5 bases at J, with 15 bases between. The CDR3 DNA reads as TGTGCCAGCAGTCCCACAGCCCTCCGTGAGACCCAGTACTTC. It codes for CASSPTALRETQYF.

Ten or more counts support this clonotype. The chain uses TRBV4-1 and TRBJ1-6; D not certain. This CDR3 has 16 amino acids. Per germline, CDR1 MGHRA and CDR2 YSYEKL. V lost 3 bases to trimming and J lost 9 bases, with 18 bases between them. The CDR3 DNA follows: TGCGCCAGCAGCCAGTCTCAGTTGGCCTCCACTTCACCCCTCCACTTT. Translating it yields CASSQSQLASTSPLHF.

This clonotype was seen many times. This chain's CDR3 is CASSLDPRSVSPLHF. The CDR3 DNA reads as TGCGCCAGCAGCTTGGACCCGCGGTCGGTTTCACCCCTCCACTTT. This chain connects TRBV5-1 to TRBJ1-6; D gene ambiguous. Germline V lookup: CDR1 SGHRS, CDR2 YFSETQ. The CDR3 totals 15 residues. Trimming left V 0 bases short and J 9 bases short, with 13 bases between.

This clonotype appeared many times. The chain combines TRBV10-3 with TRBJ1-2, with a possible D match to TRBD1 (6 bases). V dropped 4 bases and J dropped 7 bases, with 16 bases sitting between them. The CDR3 sequence is 14 residues long. The V gene's germline CDR1 is ENHRY and CDR2 SYGVKD. Written as DNA, the CDR3 is TGTGCCATCAGTGTTTACCCGGGGGCTGGTGGCTACACCTTC. Its protein product is CAISVYPGAGGYTF.

This clonotype came up a few times. The rearrangement links TRBV6-5 to TRBJ1-2; the match to TRBD1 covers 8 bases. This CDR3 has 16 residues. V lost 5 bases to trimming and J lost 5 bases; unmatched junction nucleotides: 13. Germline V gene sequence: CDR1 MNHEY, CDR2 SVGAGI. CDR3 sequence reads: CASSEVLGQGVYGYTF. The CDR3 DNA reads as TGTGCCAGCAGTGAAGTACTAGGACAGGGAGTTTATGGCTACACCTTC.

This chain joins TRBV15 and TRBJ2-5; 7 nucleotides agree with TRBD2. The CDR3 contains 16 residues. Looked up from germline, CDR1 is LNHNV and CDR2 is YYDKDF (reference sequence). V was clipped by 3 bases and J by 1 base; unmatched bases: 8. Here the CDR3 reads CATSSHRWGGQETQYF. As DNA, the CDR3 is TGTGCCACCAGCAGCCACAGATGGGGGGGCCAAGAGACCCAGTACTTC. Drawing the rest from reference TRBV15 and TRBJ2-5, the complete variable domain is DAMVIQNPRYQVTQFGKPVTLSCSQTLNHNVMYWYQQKSSQAPKLLFHYYDKDFNNEADTPDNFQSRRPNTSFCFLDIRSPGLGDTAMYLCATSSHRWGGQETQYFGPGTRLLVL.

The chain uses TRBV7-2 and TRBJ1-1; 7 positions agree with TRBD1. This CDR3 is built from 14 residues. CDR1 SGHTA and CDR2 FQGNSA come from the germline V gene. With 5 bases clipped from V and 9 bases from J, the junction kept 12 bases outside the gene matches. The CDR3 loop reads CASSRTGDSGQAFF. CDR3 nucleotides: TGTGCCAGCAGCCGTACAGGGGACTCTGGCCAAGCTTTCTTT.

This clonotype appeared many times. The chain is built from TRBV2 and TRBJ2-5; D is unclear. The germline gives CDR1 SNHLY, CDR2 FYNNEI. The CDR3 totals 15 residues. V was pared by 5 bases and J by 5 bases, with 18 bases between. DNA of the CDR3: TGTGCCAGCAGTCCTCCGGGTACTCCGTCTGAGACCCAGTACTTC. It codes for CASSPPGTPSETQYF.

A word on this clonotype: A read error may explain this, as a much larger clone is one base away. This rearrangement joins TRBV6-5 to TRBJ1-1; TRBD1 might be the D (6 bases). CDR3 length equals 13 residues. CDR1 is MNHEY and CDR2 is SVGAGI in the germline V gene. V was pared by 7 bases and J by 6 bases, with 15 bases between. As DNA, the CDR3 is TGTGCCAGCACCTGGGGGGGCCCCGCTGAAGCTTTCTTT. Translation: CASTWGGPAEAFF.

With regard to this clonotype: Possible read error: a much larger clone is one base away. The chain has TRBV2 and TRBJ2-7; D might be TRBD1 (6 bases). CDR1 SNHLY and CDR2 FYNNEI come from the germline V gene. Trimming cost V 7 bases and J 1 base, with 14 bases left between them. CDR3 length: 14 amino acids. CDR3 region: CASTGVGTSYEQYF. In DNA form, the CDR3 reads TGTGCCAGCACCGGAGTGGGGACATCCTACGAGCAGTACTTC.

There are many counts of this clonotype. The V and J genes are TRBV10-3 and TRBJ1-5; D unclear. This CDR3 contains 13 residues. Per germline, CDR1 ENHRY and CDR2 SYGVKD. V dropped 4 bases and J dropped 7 bases, with 11 bases sitting between them. The CDR3 DNA follows: TGTGCCATCAGTGCCGCAGGAATCCAGCCCCAGCATTTT. Protein product: CAISAAGIQPQHF.

The chain carries TRBV10-3 and TRBJ2-7; D not resolved. This CDR3 region has 11 residues. CDR1 is ENHRY and CDR2 is SYGVKD in the germline V gene. V shed 6 bases and J shed 6 bases, with 9 bases lying between them. The CDR3 DNA sequence: TGTGCCATCAGAGCGACTCGCGAGCAGTACTTC. This encodes CAIRATREQYF.

The chain employs TRBV7-6 and TRBJ2-7, with D possibly being TRBD2 (6 bases). Germline V CDR1 and CDR2: SGHVS, FNYEAQ. Trimming pared 1 base from V and 3 bases from J, leaving 13 bases between. The CDR3 contains 15 residues. CDR3 region: CASSLVAGLHYEQYF. The CDR3 DNA reads TGTGCCAGCAGCTTAGTGGCGGGACTCCACTACGAGCAGTACTTC.

The CDR3 DNA sequence: TGTGCCAGCAGCAGAAACAGGGGGCAGGAGACCCAGTACTTC. It codes for CASSRNRGQETQYF. The rearrangement links TRBV5-6 to TRBJ2-5; TRBD1 aligns across 9 bases. V shed 4 bases and J 5 bases; nucleotides not matched to a gene: 6. Per the germline V gene, CDR1 is SGHDT and CDR2 is YYEEEE. This CDR3 is built from 14 residues. Together with reference TRBV5-6 and TRBJ2-5, the CDR3 gives the full variable domain: DAGVTQSPTHLIKTRGQQVTLRCSPKSGHDTVSWYQQALGQGPQFIFQYYEEEERQRGNFPDRFSGHQFPNYSSELNVNALLLGDSALYLCASSRNRGQETQYFGPGTRLLVL.

Comment on this clonotype: Because the CDR3 is missing its conserved closing phenylalanine or tryptophan, this is likely a read error. It is unclear where the CDR3 begins or ends on the DNA, so no DNA is shown, and the CDR3 is as TCRdb lists it. Here the CDR3 reads CSAPGTGVGYTFGS. This chain joins TRBV20-1 and TRBJ2-5; the D call TRBD1 from the table was never checked on the DNA. CDR1 is DFQATT and CDR2 is SNEGSKA in the germline V gene (reference sequence). The CDR3 extends over 14 residues, inclusive of both ends.